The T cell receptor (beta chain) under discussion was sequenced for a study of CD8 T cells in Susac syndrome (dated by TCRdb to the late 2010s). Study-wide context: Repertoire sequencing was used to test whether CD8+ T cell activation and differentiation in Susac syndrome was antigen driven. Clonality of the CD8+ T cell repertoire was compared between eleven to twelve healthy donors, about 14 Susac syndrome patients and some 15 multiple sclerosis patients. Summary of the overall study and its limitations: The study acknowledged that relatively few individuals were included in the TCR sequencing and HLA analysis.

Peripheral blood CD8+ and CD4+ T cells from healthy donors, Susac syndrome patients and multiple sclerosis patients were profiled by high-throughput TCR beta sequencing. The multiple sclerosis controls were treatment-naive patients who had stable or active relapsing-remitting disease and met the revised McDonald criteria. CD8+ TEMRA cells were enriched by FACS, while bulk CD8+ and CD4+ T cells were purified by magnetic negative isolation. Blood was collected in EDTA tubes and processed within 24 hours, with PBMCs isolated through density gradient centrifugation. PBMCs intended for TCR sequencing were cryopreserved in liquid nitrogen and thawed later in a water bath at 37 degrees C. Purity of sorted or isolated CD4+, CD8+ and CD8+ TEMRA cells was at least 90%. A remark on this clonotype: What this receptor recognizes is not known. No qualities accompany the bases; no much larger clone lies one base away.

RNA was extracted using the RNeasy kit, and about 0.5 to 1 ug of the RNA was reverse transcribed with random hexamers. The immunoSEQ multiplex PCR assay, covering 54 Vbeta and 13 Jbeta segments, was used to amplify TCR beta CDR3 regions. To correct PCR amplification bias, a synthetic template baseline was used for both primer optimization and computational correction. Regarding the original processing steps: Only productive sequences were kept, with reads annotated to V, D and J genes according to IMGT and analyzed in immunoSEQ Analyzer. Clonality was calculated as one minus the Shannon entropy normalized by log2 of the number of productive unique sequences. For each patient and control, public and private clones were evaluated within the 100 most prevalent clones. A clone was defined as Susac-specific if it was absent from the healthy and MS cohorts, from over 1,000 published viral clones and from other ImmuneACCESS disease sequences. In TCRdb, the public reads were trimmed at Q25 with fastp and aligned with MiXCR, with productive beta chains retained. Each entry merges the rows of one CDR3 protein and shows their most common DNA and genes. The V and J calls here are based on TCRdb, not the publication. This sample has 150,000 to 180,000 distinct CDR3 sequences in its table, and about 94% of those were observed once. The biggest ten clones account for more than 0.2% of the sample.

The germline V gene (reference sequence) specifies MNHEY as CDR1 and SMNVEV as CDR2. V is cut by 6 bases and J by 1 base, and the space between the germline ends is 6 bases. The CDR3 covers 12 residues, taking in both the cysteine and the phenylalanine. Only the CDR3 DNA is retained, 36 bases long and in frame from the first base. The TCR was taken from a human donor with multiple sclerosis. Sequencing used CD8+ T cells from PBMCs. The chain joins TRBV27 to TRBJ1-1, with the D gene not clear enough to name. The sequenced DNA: TGTGCCAGCAGATCTACGAACACTGAAGCTTTCTTT. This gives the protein CASRSTNTEAFF.